Listed here are 13 T cell receptor beta chains from one sample, sequenced in a study of cytomegalovirus exposure and HLA in healthy donors. The data were produced by immunoSEQ multiplex PCR, yet TCRdb's version contains in-frame clones alone and is incomplete. The repertoire has over 150,000 clones, about 86% of them found once; the top ten carry about 2.2%. The sequenced sample consisted of PBMCs. The receptors here all came from a woman aged 18-29 years in good health and CMV-seronegative.

As to this clone: A read error may be the cause here, since a much bigger clone is one base away. The V and J genes are TRBV7-6 and TRBJ1-2, with 7 positions matching TRBD1. There are 13 residues in the CDR3. The germline V gene encodes CDR1 SGHVS and CDR2 FNYEAQ. After removal of 5 bases from V and 2 bases from J, the junction contained 2 bases not matched to a gene. The CDR3 here is CASSPGQNYGYTF. The CDR3 region has the DNA TGTGCCAGCAGCCCGGGACAGAACTATGGCTACACCTTC.

The J gene is TRBJ1-2, the V gene TRBV30; D remains unclear. Germline CDR1 reads GTSNPN; CDR2 reads SVGIG (reference sequence). Trimming shortened V by 3 bases and J by 1 base, and 9 bases separated the two germline ends. This CDR3 has 13 amino acids. The CDR3 bases are TGTGCCTGGAGGGAGCAGATTAACTATGGCTACACCTTC. Translating it yields CAWREQINYGYTF.

This chain links TRBV27 with TRBJ2-7; 8 bases are shared with TRBD1. V trimming: 1 base; J trimming: 5 bases; junction bases outside the gene matches: 1. This CDR3 spans 13 amino acids. The V gene's germline CDR1 is MNHEY and CDR2 SMNVEV (reference sequence). The CDR3 coding sequence is TGTGCCAGCAGTTTATACAGGGGGGACGAGCAGTACTTC. It encodes CASSLYRGDEQYF.

The chain has TRBV19 and TRBJ2-1, with D possibly TRBD2 on 6 matching bases. The CDR3 sequence is 14 residues long. V dropped 7 bases and J dropped 6 bases, with 16 bases sitting between them. Germline CDR1 LNHDA, CDR2 SQIVND (reference sequence). The CDR3 reads CASIQTWGVNEQFF. CDR3 DNA sequence: TGTGCCAGTATCCAGACTTGGGGGGTCAATGAGCAGTTCTTC.

This chain joins TRBV15 and TRBJ2-5; 8 positions agree with TRBD2. With V trimmed by 3 bases and J by 4 bases, 4 bases remained unmatched. Germline-derived CDR1 and CDR2 are LNHNV and YYDKDF (reference sequence). The CDR3 length is 14 residues. The CDR3 reads CATSSAGGRETQYF. CDR3 in DNA: TGTGCCACCAGCAGCGCGGGGGGTCGAGAGACCCAGTACTTC.

The rearrangement links TRBV30 to TRBJ1-2, with D unclear. V gave up 1 base and J gave up 4 bases, with 10 bases separating them. Germline V gene lookup returns CDR1 GTSNPN and CDR2 SVGIG (reference sequence). There are 13 residues in the CDR3. CDR3 sequence (DNA): TGTGCCTGGAGTGCGAGCCAATTCTATGGCTACACCTTC. It translates to CAWSASQFYGYTF.

The genes are TRBV19 and TRBJ2-7, with 9 positions matching TRBD1. The germline V gene encodes CDR1 LNHDA and CDR2 SQIVND (reference sequence). Trimming at V came to 5 bases and at J to 5 bases, leaving 10 bases not matched to a gene. CDR3 size: 15 residues. CDR3 in amino acids: CASSPPGTGQHEQYF. In DNA, the CDR3 is TGTGCCAGTAGTCCTCCCGGGACAGGGCAACACGAGCAGTACTTC.

V gene TRBV5-1 combines with J gene TRBJ2-7; 13 bases are shared with TRBD2. Germline assignment: CDR1 SGHRS and CDR2 YFSETQ. With 4 bases clipped from V and 6 bases from J, the junction kept 4 bases outside the gene matches. This CDR3 comprises 14 residues. CDR3 sequence: CASSTTSGGVEQYF. In DNA form, the CDR3 reads TGCGCCAGCAGCACCACTAGCGGGGGGGTCGAGCAGTACTTC.

The J gene is TRBJ1-1, the V gene TRBV6-1; D is perhaps TRBD1 (5 bases). CDR1 MNHNS and CDR2 SASEGT come from the germline V gene. V lost 4 bases and J 1 base, leaving 16 bases between the germline ends. This CDR3 has 16 residues. CDR3 sequence: CASSALEGRKNTEAFF. The CDR3 DNA is TGTGCCAGCAGTGCCCTGGAGGGGAGGAAGAACACTGAAGCTTTCTTT.

The genes are TRBV18 and TRBJ2-7; 11 bases align to TRBD2. V gave up 3 bases and J gave up 2 bases; unmatched junction bases: 6. The CDR3 extends over 16 amino acids. Germline V gene sequence: CDR1 KGHSH, CDR2 LQKENI. For the CDR3, the DNA is TGTGCCAGCTCACCCCCCGGGACTAGCGGCACCTACGAGCAGTACTTC. It yields the protein CASSPPGTSGTYEQYF.

The J gene is TRBJ1-1, the V gene TRBV7-6; the D gene is possibly TRBD1 (6 bases). The CDR3 spans 17 residues. Trimming stripped 1 base from V and 5 bases from J, with 20 bases between. The germline V gene has CDR1 SGHVS and CDR2 FNYEAQ. In DNA, the CDR3 is TGTGCCAGCAGCTTAGGTCCCAACAGGGCCGTCGGGACTGAAGCTTTCTTT. As protein: CASSLGPNRAVGTEAFF.

The V call is TRBV27, the J call TRBJ1-2; D remains unclear. The CDR3 sequence is 16 residues long. Germline lookup yields CDR1 MNHEY and CDR2 SMNVEV (reference sequence). Trimming shortened V by 5 bases and J by 0 bases, and 16 bases separated the two germline ends. The CDR3 DNA is TGTGCCAGCAGTCCAGGCCAAAGGACTCCTAACTATGGCTACACCTTC. Its protein is CASSPGQRTPNYGYTF.

This rearrangement joins TRBV19 to TRBJ1-5; D remains unclear. Germline CDR1 LNHDA, CDR2 SQIVND (reference sequence). This CDR3 region has 19 residues. V was clipped by 1 base and J by 1 base, with 20 bases between them. The CDR3 nucleotides read TGTGCCAGTAGTATAGTACCGGCCCGAAGCGCGGTCAGCAATCAGCCCCAGCATTTT. This encodes CASSIVPARSAVSNQPQHF.